Detailed here is one T cell receptor (beta chain). Antigen unknown. Amplifying from RNA transcripts, the study obtained TCR beta CDR3 regions. First-round RT-PCR employed HTBI primers, with a second-round multiplex PCR after it. TCRdb re-called the multiplex PCR reads through MiXCR, storing one row per CDR3 protein. The sample yields around 520,000 distinct CDR3 sequences, roughly 39% seen once. This entry is derived from a study of Graves' ophthalmopathy and Graves' hyperthyroidism. Broader study findings: Blood was where most expanded thyroid clonotypes above 0.001 frequency also turned up.

Germline V gene data show CDR1 as SGHTA and CDR2 as FQGNSA. The length of the CDR3 is 12 residues. V lost 6 bases and J 15 bases, leaving 15 bases between the germline ends. Newly diagnosed, the hyperthyroidism patients had under 2 months' duration and were aged 18 to 65. Certain patients were not enrolled. These were patients with other autoimmune diseases, uncontrolled infections, pregnancy or lactation. This clonotype was sampled from an adult man with Graves' hyperthyroidism. Sequences were obtained from peripheral blood or thyroid tissue (not recorded which). The V call is TRBV7-2, the J call TRBJ1-6; D possibly corresponds to TRBD1 (5 bases). CDR3 sequence (DNA): TGTGCCAGCAGTCCCGTCGGGACTGACCTCCACTTT. Translating it yields CASSPVGTDLHF.